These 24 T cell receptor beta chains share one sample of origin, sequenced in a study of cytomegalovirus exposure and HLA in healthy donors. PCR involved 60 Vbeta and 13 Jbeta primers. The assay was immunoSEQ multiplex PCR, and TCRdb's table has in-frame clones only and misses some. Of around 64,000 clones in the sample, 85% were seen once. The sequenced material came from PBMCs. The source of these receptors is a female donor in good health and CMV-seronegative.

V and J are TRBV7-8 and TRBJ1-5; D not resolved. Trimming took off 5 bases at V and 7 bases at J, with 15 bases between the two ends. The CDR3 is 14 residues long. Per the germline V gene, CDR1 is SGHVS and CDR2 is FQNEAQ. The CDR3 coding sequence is TGTGCCAGCAGCCCCTCGGCAGGTCACCAGCCCCAGCATTTT. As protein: CASSPSAGHQPQHF.

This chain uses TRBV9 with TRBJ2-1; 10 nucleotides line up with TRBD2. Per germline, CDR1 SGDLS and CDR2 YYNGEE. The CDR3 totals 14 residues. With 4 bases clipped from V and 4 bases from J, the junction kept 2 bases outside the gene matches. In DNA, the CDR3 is TGTGCCAGCAGCACTAGCGGGATTTACAATGAGCAGTTCTTC. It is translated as CASSTSGIYNEQFF.

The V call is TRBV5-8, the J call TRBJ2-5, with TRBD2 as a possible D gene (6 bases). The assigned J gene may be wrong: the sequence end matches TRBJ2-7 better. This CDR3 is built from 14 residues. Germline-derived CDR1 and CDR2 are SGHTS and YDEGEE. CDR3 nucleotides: TGTGCCAGCACCCCCCCCGGGGGAACCTACGAGCAGTACTTC. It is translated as CASTPPGGTYEQYF.

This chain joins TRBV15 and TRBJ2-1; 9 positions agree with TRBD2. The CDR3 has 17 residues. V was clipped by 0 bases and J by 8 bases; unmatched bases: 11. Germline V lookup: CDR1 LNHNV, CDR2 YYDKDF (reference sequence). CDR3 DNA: TGTGCCACCAGCAGAGATCAAATGGCGGGAGGGCCAGATGAGCAGTTCTTC. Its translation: CATSRDQMAGGPDEQFF.

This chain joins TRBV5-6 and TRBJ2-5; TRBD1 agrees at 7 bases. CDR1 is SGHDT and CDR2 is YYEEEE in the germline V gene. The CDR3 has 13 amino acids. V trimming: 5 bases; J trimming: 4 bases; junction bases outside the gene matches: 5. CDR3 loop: CASRLQGRETQYF. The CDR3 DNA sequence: TGTGCCAGCAGGTTACAGGGGAGAGAGACCCAGTACTTC.

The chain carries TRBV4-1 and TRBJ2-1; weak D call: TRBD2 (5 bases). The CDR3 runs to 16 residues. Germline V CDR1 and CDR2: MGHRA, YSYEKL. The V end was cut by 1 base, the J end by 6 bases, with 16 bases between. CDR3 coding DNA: TGCGCCAGCAGCCAAGTACCCTTCCGCGGGCCCAATGAGCAGTTCTTC. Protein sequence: CASSQVPFRGPNEQFF.

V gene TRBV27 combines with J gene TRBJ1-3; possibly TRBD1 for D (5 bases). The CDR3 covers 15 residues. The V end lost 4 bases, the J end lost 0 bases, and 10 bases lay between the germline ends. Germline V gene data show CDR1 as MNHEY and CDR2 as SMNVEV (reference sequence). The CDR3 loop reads CASSSTGGSGNTIYF. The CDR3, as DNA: TGTGCCAGCAGTTCGACGGGGGGCTCTGGAAACACCATATATTTT.

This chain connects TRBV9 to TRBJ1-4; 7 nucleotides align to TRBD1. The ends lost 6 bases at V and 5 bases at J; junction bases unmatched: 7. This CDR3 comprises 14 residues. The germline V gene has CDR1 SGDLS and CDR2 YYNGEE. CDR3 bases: TGTGCCAGCACCCGGGACAGCCGGAATGAAAAACTGTTTTTT. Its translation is CASTRDSRNEKLFF.

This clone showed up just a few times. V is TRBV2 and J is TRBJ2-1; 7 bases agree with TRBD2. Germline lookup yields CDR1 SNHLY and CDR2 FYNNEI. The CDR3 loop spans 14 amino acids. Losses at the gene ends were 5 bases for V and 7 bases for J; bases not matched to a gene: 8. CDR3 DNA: TGTGCCAGCAGTAAATTGATGCGGGAGAATGAGCAGTTCTTC. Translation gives CASSKLMRENEQFF. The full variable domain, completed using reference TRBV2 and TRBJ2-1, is EPEVTQTPSHQVTQMGQEVILRCVPISNHLYFYWYRQILGQKVEFLVSFYNNEISEKSEIFDDQFSVERPDGSNFTLKIRSTKLEDSAMYFCASSKLMRENEQFFGPGTRLTVL.

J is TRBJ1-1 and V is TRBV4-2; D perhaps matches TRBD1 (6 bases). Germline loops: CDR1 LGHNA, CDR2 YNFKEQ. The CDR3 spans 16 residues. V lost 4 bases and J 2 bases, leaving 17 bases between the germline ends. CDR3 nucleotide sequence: TGTGCCAGCAGCCTGGGGCTCCGGGACACAAACACTGAAGCTTTCTTT. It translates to CASSLGLRDTNTEAFF.

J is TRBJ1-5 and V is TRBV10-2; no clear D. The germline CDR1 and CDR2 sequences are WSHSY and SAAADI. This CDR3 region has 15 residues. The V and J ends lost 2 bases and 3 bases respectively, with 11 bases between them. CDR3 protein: CASSEEASSNQPQHF. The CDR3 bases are TGCGCCAGCAGTGAGGAAGCGTCGTCCAATCAGCCCCAGCATTTT.

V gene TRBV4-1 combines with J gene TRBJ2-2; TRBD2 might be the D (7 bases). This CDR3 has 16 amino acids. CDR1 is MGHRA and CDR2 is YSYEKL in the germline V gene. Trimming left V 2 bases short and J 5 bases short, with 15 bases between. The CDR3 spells CASSQFRGAGTGELFF. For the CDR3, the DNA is TGCGCCAGCAGCCAATTCCGGGGGGCCGGGACCGGGGAGCTGTTTTTT.

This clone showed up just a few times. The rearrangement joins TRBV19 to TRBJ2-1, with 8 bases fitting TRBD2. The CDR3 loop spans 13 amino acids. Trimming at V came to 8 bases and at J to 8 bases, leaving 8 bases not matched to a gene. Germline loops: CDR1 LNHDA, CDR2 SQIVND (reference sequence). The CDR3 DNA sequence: TGTGCCAGTGCGGCGGGGGGCGGGTATGAGCAGTTCTTC. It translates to CASAAGGGYEQFF.

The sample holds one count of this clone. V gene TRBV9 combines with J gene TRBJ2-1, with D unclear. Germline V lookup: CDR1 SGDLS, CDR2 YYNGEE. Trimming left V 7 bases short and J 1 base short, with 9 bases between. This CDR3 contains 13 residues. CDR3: CASASSSYNEQFF. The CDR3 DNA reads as TGTGCCAGCGCGTCAAGTTCCTACAATGAGCAGTTCTTC. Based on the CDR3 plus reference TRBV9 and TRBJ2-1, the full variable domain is DSGVTQTPKHLITATGQRVTLRCSPRSGDLSVYWYQQSLDQGLQFLIQYYNGEERAKGNILERFSAQQFPDLHSELNLSSLELGDSALYFCASASSSYNEQFFGPGTRLTVL.

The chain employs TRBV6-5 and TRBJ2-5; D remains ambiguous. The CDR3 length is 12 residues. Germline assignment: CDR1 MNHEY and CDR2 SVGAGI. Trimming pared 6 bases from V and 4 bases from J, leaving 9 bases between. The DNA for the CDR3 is TGTGCCAGCAGCCCCAGAACAGAGACCCAGTACTTC. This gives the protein CASSPRTETQYF.

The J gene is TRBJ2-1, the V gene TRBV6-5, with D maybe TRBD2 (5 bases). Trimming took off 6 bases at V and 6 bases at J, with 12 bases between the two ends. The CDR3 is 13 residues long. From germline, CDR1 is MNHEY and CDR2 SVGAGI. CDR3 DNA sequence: TGTGCCAGCAGCCCCCCCCGGGGCAATGAGCAGTTCTTC. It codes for CASSPPRGNEQFF.

The CDR3 DNA sequence: TGTGCCACCAGCAGAGCTCAGGGGGTGACAGATACGCAGTATTTT. Residues: CATSRAQGVTDTQYF. The J gene is TRBJ2-3, the V gene TRBV15, with 7 bases that match TRBD1. Unmatched junction bases numbered 4, after V lost 1 base and J lost 3 bases. CDR3 length equals 15 residues. Germline V gene sequence: CDR1 LNHNV, CDR2 YYDKDF (reference sequence).

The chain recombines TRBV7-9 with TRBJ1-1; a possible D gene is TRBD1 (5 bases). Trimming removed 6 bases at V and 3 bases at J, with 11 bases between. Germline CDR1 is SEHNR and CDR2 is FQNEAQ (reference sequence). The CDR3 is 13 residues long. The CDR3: CASRGPWDTEAFF. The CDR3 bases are TGTGCCAGCAGGGGGCCCTGGGACACTGAAGCTTTCTTT.

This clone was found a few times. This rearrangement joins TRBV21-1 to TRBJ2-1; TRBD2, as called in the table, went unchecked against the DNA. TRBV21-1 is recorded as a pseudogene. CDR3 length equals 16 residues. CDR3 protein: CASSPGCGGPTREQFF. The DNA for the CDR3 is TGTGCCAGCAGTCCCGGTTGCGGGGGGCCGACCAGGGAGCAGTTCTTC.

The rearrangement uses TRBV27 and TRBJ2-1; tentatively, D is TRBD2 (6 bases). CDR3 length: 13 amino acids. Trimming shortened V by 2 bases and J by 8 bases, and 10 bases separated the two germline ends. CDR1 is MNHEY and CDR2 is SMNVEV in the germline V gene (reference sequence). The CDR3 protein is CASSLEGGHEQFF. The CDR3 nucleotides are TGTGCCAGCAGTTTAGAGGGAGGTCATGAGCAGTTCTTC.

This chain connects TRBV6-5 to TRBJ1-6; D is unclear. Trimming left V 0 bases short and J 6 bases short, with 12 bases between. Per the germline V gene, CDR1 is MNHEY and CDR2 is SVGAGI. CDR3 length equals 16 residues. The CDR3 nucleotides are TGTGCCAGCAGTTACTCTCCAGTATCTGTTAATTCACCCCTCCACTTT. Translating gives CASSYSPVSVNSPLHF.

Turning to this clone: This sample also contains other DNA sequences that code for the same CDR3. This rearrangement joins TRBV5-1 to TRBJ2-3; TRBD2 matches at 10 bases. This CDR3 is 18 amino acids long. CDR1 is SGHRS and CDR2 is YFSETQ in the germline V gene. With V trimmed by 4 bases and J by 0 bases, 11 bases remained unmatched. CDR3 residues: CASSPRTSGGSSTDTQYF. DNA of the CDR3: TGCGCCAGCAGCCCACGGACTAGCGGAGGATCTAGCACAGATACGCAGTATTTT.

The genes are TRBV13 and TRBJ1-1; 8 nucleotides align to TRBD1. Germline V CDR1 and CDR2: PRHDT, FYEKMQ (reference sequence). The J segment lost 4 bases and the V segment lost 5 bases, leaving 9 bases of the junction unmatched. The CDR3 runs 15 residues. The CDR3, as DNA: TGTGCCAGCAGCAGACGACAGGGGCAGGGCACTGAAGCTTTCTTT. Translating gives CASSRRQGQGTEAFF.

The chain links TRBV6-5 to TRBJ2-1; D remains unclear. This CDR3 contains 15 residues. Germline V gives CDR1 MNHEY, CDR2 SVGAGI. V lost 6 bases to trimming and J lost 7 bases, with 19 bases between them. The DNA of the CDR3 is TGTGCCAGCAGCCAACATGCCCCTGCTTCAAATGAGCAGTTCTTC. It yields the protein CASSQHAPASNEQFF.